These 24 T cell receptor beta chains originate from one sample sequenced in a study of human T cells and chemical hapten exposure. Unfractionated whole blood was the source of the extracted total RNA. Each CDR3 protein is one row after TCRdb ran MiXCR on the 5' RACE reads. The table has about 81,000 distinct CDR3 sequences, 7.7% seen once. The receptor set was obtained from a male donor in good health.

This chain joins TRBV20-1 and TRBJ2-1; D is perhaps TRBD1 (6 bases). The germline V gene has CDR1 DFQATT and CDR2 SNEGSKA (reference sequence). The ends were cut back, 6 bases at V and 9 bases at J, with 21 bases in the middle. CDR3 length: 14 residues. The DNA of the CDR3 is TGCAGTGCCGTCCCGGGACAAGGGGTTGGTGAGCAGTTCTTC. It is translated as CSAVPGQGVGEQFF.

This clonotype showed up just a few times. V usage is TRBV24-1 and J usage is TRBJ1-5; TRBD1 matches 7 bases. Germline lookup yields CDR1 KGHDR and CDR2 SFDVKD. Trimming at V came to 4 bases and at J to 1 base, leaving 6 bases not matched to a gene. The CDR3 runs to 16 residues. This chain's CDR3 is CATSEPDRDSNQPQHF. CDR3 nucleotide sequence: TGTGCCACCAGTGAGCCTGACAGGGACAGCAATCAGCCCCAGCATTTT.

The rearrangement joins TRBV7-2 to TRBJ1-1; the match to TRBD1 covers 11 bases. CDR1 is SGHTA and CDR2 is FQGNSA in the germline V gene. V lost 5 bases, J lost 4 bases, and 9 bases stayed unmatched. The CDR3 runs to 16 residues. The CDR3 region has the DNA TGTGCCAGCAGCACCCGGACAGGGGGCTGGGGCACTGAAGCTTTCTTT. Protein sequence: CASSTRTGGWGTEAFF.

There are many counts of this clonotype. The genes are TRBV6-1 and TRBJ2-2; a weak D match, TRBD2 (6 bases). Trimming shortened V by 2 bases and J by 3 bases, and 19 bases separated the two germline ends. Looked up from germline, CDR1 is MNHNS and CDR2 is SASEGT. The length of the CDR3 is 18 residues. The CDR3 DNA follows: TGTGCCAGCAGTGAAATTGTGGGGGGACTCGCGGACACCGGGGAGCTGTTTTTT. Translating gives CASSEIVGGLADTGELFF.

The gene calls are TRBV27 and TRBJ1-1; D is possibly TRBD1 (6 bases). V was clipped by 7 bases and J by 3 bases, with 12 bases between them. The CDR3 contains 13 residues. Germline-derived CDR1 and CDR2 are MNHEY and SMNVEV (reference sequence). The CDR3, as DNA: TGTGCCAGCAAACAGGGACTCTACACTGAAGCTTTCTTT. Its translation is CASKQGLYTEAFF.

There are a few counts of this clonotype. The genes are TRBV29-1 and TRBJ1-1; perhaps TRBD1 as D (6 bases). Germline V lookup: CDR1 SQVTM, CDR2 ANQGSEA. The CDR3 is made up of 12 amino acids. V lost 8 bases and J 1 base, leaving 11 bases between the germline ends. The CDR3, as DNA: TGCAGCTCTGCGGACAGGAACACTGAAGCTTTCTTT. This codes for CSSADRNTEAFF.

There are many counts of this clonotype. The V and J genes are TRBV6-5 and TRBJ1-6; D unclear. Trimming took 7 bases from V and 9 from J, leaving 10 bases between them. Germline loops: CDR1 MNHEY, CDR2 SVGAGI. CDR3 length: 12 amino acids. CDR3 sequence: CASNSRSSPLHF. The CDR3 DNA follows: TGTGCCAGCAACTCGCGGAGTTCACCCCTCCACTTT.

V and J are TRBV7-2 and TRBJ1-1; the D gene is possibly TRBD1 (5 bases). The germline V gene has CDR1 SGHTA and CDR2 FQGNSA. V lost 1 base, J lost 2 bases, and 11 bases lay in between. CDR3 length: 15 amino acids. The DNA for the CDR3 is TGTGCCAGCAGCTTAGGGTACAGGCCCAACACTGAAGCTTTCTTT. Translated: CASSLGYRPNTEAFF.

This clonotype appeared many times. This chain links TRBV2 with TRBJ2-7; D assignment may be TRBD1 or TRBD2 (5 bases each). V lost 5 bases to trimming and J lost 4 bases, with 21 bases between them. The CDR3 length is 16 residues. Germline V gives CDR1 SNHLY, CDR2 FYNNEI. CDR3 bases: TGTGCCAGCAGTCCAAGCCCTTACCGGGACGATTACGAGCAGTACTTC. It specifies CASSPSPYRDDYEQYF.

The V call is TRBV4-1, the J call TRBJ1-5, with 8 nucleotides matching TRBD1. J gave up 2 bases and V 1 base, and 1 base lay outside the gene matches. CDR1 and CDR2 from the germline V gene are MGHRA and YSYEKL. CDR3 size: 15 residues. DNA of the CDR3: TGCGCCAGCAGCCAAGCCAGGGGGCGCAATCAGCCCCAGCATTTT. Protein product: CASSQARGRNQPQHF.

Concerning this clonotype itself: At one of its ends the junction is not consistent with the germline gene, which may arise from a read error. The chain uses TRBV7-2 and TRBJ1-5, with 8 bases matching TRBD1. From germline, CDR1 is SGHTA and CDR2 FQGNSA. The CDR3 is 14 amino acids. Here the CDR3 DNA reads TGTGCCAGCAGCTATGGACAGGGCGGACAGCCCCAGCGTTTT. Amino acid sequence: CASSYGQGGQPQRF.

In the case of this clonotype: One base away lies a much larger clone, so this may be a sequencing read error. The chain links TRBV11-2 to TRBJ1-1, with a possible D match to TRBD1 (5 bases). This CDR3 region has 15 residues. From germline, CDR1 is SGHAT and CDR2 FQNNGV. The CDR3, as DNA: TGTGACAGCAGCTTAGGCACAGGCCGGAACACTGAAGCTTTCTTT. This codes for CDSSLGTGRNTEAFF.

This clonotype was observed at least ten times. The chain links TRBV7-2 to TRBJ1-5; D gene uncertain. CDR3 length: 12 residues. Per germline, CDR1 SGHTA and CDR2 FQGNSA. With 5 bases removed from V and 4 bases from J, the gap between germline ends came to 6 bases. CDR3 protein: CASSVVNQPQHF. The DNA for the CDR3 is TGTGCCAGCAGCGTAGTTAATCAGCCCCAGCATTTT.

This clonotype was counted many times. The genes are TRBV2 and TRBJ2-1; D is perhaps TRBD2 (6 bases). The CDR3 is 14 amino acids. Trimming pared 6 bases from V and 2 bases from J, leaving 11 bases between. Germline-derived CDR1 and CDR2 are SNHLY and FYNNEI. CDR3 residues: CASSRAGTYNEQFF. CDR3 DNA sequence: TGTGCCAGCAGCCGCGCGGGAACCTACAATGAGCAGTTCTTC.

In DNA form, the CDR3 reads TGTGCCTGGAGTGTGGGTTCCGAAGCTTTCTTT. This gives the protein CAWSVGSEAFF. V is TRBV30 and J is TRBJ1-1, with D unclear. Germline V CDR1 and CDR2: GTSNPN, SVGIG (reference sequence). V lost 0 bases and J 8 bases, leaving 7 bases between the germline ends. The CDR3 loop spans 11 amino acids.

This clonotype was observed at least ten times. The genes are TRBV5-1 and TRBJ2-2, with D perhaps matching TRBD1 or TRBD2 (6 bases each). The CDR3 loop spans 15 amino acids. The germline V gene encodes CDR1 SGHRS and CDR2 YFSETQ. Trimming removed 0 bases from V and 5 bases from J, with 11 bases in between. CDR3 residues: CASSLARGGTGELFF. The CDR3 coding sequence is TGCGCCAGCAGCTTGGCCAGGGGAGGAACCGGGGAGCTGTTTTTT.

The chain joins TRBV7-2 to TRBJ2-7; maybe TRBD2 (6 bases). CDR3 size: 15 residues. Looked up from germline, CDR1 is SGHTA and CDR2 is FQGNSA. V was clipped by 2 bases and J by 2 bases, with 13 bases between them. The CDR3 loop is CASSLFTSRAYEQYF. CDR3 nucleotides: TGTGCCAGCAGCTTATTCACTAGCCGTGCCTACGAGCAGTACTTC.

This clonotype was seen ten or more times. The V gene is TRBV29-1, the J gene TRBJ1-2; D uncertain. Germline CDR1 is SQVTM and CDR2 is ANQGSEA. This CDR3 is built from 12 residues. V dropped 3 bases and J dropped 7 bases, with 12 bases sitting between them. The CDR3, as DNA: TGCAGCGTTGAGGCCGCATCCGGTGGCTACACCTTC. Translated: CSVEAASGGYTF.

V is TRBV11-2 and J is TRBJ2-7; 11 nucleotides line up with TRBD1. The germline V gene has CDR1 SGHAT and CDR2 FQNNGV. The CDR3 extends over 14 amino acids. The J segment lost 5 bases and the V segment lost 4 bases, leaving 4 bases of the junction unmatched. In DNA, the CDR3 is TGTGCCAGCAGCTCGGACAGGGGGCGTCACGAGCAGTACTTC. This codes for CASSSDRGRHEQYF.

The chain recombines TRBV6-2 or TRBV6-3 with TRBJ2-1; TRBD2 aligns across 10 bases. The CDR3 has 18 residues. With 0 bases clipped from V and 3 bases from J, the junction kept 8 bases outside the gene matches. In germline, CDR1 is MNHEY, CDR2 SVGEGT. The CDR3 region has the DNA TGTGCCAGCAGTTACTCGAACCTAGCGGGGGCCGACTACAATGAGCAGTTCTTC. Translated: CASSYSNLAGADYNEQFF.

This clonotype was detected many times. The V and J genes are TRBV5-4 and TRBJ2-5; 11 positions match TRBD1. Trimming at V came to 1 base and at J to 5 bases, leaving 4 bases not matched to a gene. The germline CDR1 and CDR2 sequences are SGHNT and YYREEE (reference sequence). This CDR3 is built from 15 residues. The CDR3 region is CASSLTGQGAETQYF. The CDR3 coding sequence is TGTGCCAGCAGCTTGACTGGACAGGGGGCGGAGACCCAGTACTTC.

This clonotype was observed a few times. The V gene is TRBV12-3 or TRBV12-4, the J gene TRBJ1-2, with a tentative D call TRBD1 (6 bases). Trimming removed 4 bases at V and 3 bases at J, with 12 bases between. This CDR3 comprises 14 residues. The CDR3 loop reads CASSYGKGDYGYTF. CDR3 nucleotide sequence: TGTGCCAGCAGTTACGGGAAGGGGGACTATGGCTACACCTTC.

This clonotype showed up just a few times. The V call is TRBV12-3 or TRBV12-4, the J call TRBJ2-7; the match to TRBD2 covers 7 bases. The CDR3 length is 12 residues. With 5 bases clipped from V and 6 bases from J, the junction kept 4 bases outside the gene matches. CDR3 amino acids: CASSPPGGEQYF. The CDR3, as DNA: TGTGCCAGCAGTCCCCCGGGGGGCGAGCAGTACTTC.

The V gene is TRBV10-3, the J gene TRBJ1-2, with D maybe TRBD1 (5 bases). This CDR3 spans 14 amino acids. The V and J ends lost 0 bases and 4 bases respectively, with 9 bases between them. From germline, CDR1 is ENHRY and CDR2 SYGVKD. The CDR3 protein is CAISESGGGYGYTF. CDR3 nucleotides: TGTGCCATCAGTGAGTCGGGGGGAGGCTATGGCTACACCTTC.